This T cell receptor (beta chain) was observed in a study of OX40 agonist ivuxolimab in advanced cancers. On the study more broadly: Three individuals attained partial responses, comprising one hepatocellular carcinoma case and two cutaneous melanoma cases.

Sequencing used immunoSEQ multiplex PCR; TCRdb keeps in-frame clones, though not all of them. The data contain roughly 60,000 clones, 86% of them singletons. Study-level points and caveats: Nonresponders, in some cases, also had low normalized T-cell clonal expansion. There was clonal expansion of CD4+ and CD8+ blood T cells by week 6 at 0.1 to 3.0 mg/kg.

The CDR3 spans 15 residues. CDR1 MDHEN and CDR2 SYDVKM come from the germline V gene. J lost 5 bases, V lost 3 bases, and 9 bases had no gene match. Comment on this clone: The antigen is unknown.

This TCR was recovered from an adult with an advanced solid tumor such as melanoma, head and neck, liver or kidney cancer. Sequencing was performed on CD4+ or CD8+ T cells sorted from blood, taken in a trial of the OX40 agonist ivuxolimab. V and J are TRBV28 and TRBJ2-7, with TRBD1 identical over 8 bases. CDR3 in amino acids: CASSLVEAGGNEQYF. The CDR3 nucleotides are TGTGCCAGCAGTTTGGTAGAGGCAGGGGGCAACGAGCAGTACTTC. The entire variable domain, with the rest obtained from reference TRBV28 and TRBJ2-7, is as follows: DVKVTQSSRYLVKRTGEKVFLECVQDMDHENMFWYRQDPGLGLRLIYFSYDVKMKEKGDIPEGYSVSREKKERFSLILESASTNQTSMYLCASSLVEAGGNEQYFGPGTRLTVT.